This entry lists 24 T cell receptor beta chains sequenced from one sample in a study of T cell repertoires in cytomegalovirus infection. TCRdb passed the reads through MiXCR, listing each CDR3 protein once. The data show over 300,000 distinct CDR3 sequences, about a sixth seen once. Input material: PBMCs. The receptors derive from a human donor in good health (CMV status not recorded). Some clones in this sample may be carry-over from other donors' samples.

This clonotype was seen only a few times. This chain's CDR3 is CASSLESTHGANVLTF. CDR3 nucleotide sequence: TGTGCCAGCAGCTTAGAAAGCACTCATGGGGCCAACGTCCTGACTTTC. The chain recombines TRBV7-6 with TRBJ2-6; D remains unclear. V lost 1 base, J lost 3 bases, and 10 bases lay in between. The CDR3 contains 16 residues. CDR1 is SGHVS, CDR2 FNYEAQ, per germline. Drawing the rest from reference TRBV7-6 and TRBJ2-6, the complete variable domain is GAGVSQSPRYKVTKRGQDVALRCDPISGHVSLYWYRQALGQGPEFLTYFNYEAQQDKSGLPNDRFSAERPEGSISTLTIQRTEQRDSAMYRCASSLESTHGANVLTFGAGSRLTVL.

The sample holds many counts of this clonotype. The genes are TRBV20-1 and TRBJ1-4; 8 positions match TRBD1. The CDR3 loop spans 14 amino acids. The V gene's germline CDR1 is DFQATT and CDR2 SNEGSKA (reference sequence). Losses at the gene ends were 5 bases for V and 5 bases for J; bases not matched to a gene: 7. CDR3 residues: CSARPTGGNEKLFF. For the CDR3, the DNA is TGCAGTGCTCGACCCACAGGGGGGAATGAAAAACTGTTTTTT.

This clonotype was observed at least ten times. The chain joins TRBV15 to TRBJ2-1; TRBD2 might be the D (6 bases). CDR1 is LNHNV and CDR2 is YYDKDF in the germline V gene (reference sequence). Trimming took off 1 base at V and 8 bases at J, with 15 bases between the two ends. The CDR3 consists of 15 residues. CDR3: CATSRGTGVGHEQFF. CDR3 DNA sequence: TGTGCCACCAGCAGAGGGACGGGGGTGGGACATGAGCAGTTCTTC.

This clonotype appeared a few times. The CDR3 region is CSAFRGGGEETQYF. In nucleotides, the CDR3 is TGCAGTGCTTTTAGAGGGGGGGGGGAAGAGACCCAGTACTTC. The J gene is TRBJ2-5, the V gene TRBV20-1; tentatively, D is TRBD2 (7 bases). The germline V and J ends were trimmed by 5 bases and 3 bases, with 16 bases remaining between them. The V gene's germline CDR1 is DFQATT and CDR2 SNEGSKA (reference sequence). CDR3 length: 14 amino acids.

The table lists this clonotype with a count of one. The chain links TRBV12-3 or TRBV12-4 to TRBJ2-2; D remains unclear. The germline V and J ends were trimmed by 6 bases and 6 bases, with 11 bases remaining between them. This CDR3 region has 13 residues. The CDR3 DNA sequence: TGTGCCAGCAGACCCTATCGCCCCGGGGAGCTGTTTTTT. Translation: CASRPYRPGELFF.

In its sample, this clonotype was seen a few times. The chain employs TRBV20-1 and TRBJ1-2; D is unclear. The CDR3 runs 13 residues. From germline, CDR1 is DFQATT and CDR2 SNEGSKA (reference sequence). The V gene lost 3 bases and the J gene lost 0 bases, with 8 bases spanning the gap. CDR3 protein: CSASHTANYGYTF. DNA for the CDR3: TGCAGTGCTAGTCACACAGCTAACTATGGCTACACCTTC.

The DNA for the CDR3 is TGTGCCATCAGTGAGTCGACAGGGCCACAAGAGACCCAGTACTTC. It encodes CAISESTGPQETQYF. The chain is built from TRBV10-3 and TRBJ2-5, with TRBD1 matching over 7 bases. The ends lost 0 bases at V and 2 bases at J; junction bases unmatched: 3. This CDR3 has 15 amino acids. Germline V gene lookup returns CDR1 ENHRY and CDR2 SYGVKD.

This clonotype was recorded at least ten times. The genes are TRBV6-6 and TRBJ2-3; 9 bases are shared with TRBD2. J lost 0 bases, V lost 6 bases, and 4 bases had no gene match. The CDR3 covers 15 residues. Germline V gene lookup returns CDR1 MNHNY and CDR2 SVGAGI (reference sequence). The CDR3 reads CASRKLAGSTDTQYF. The CDR3 DNA reads TGTGCCAGCAGGAAACTAGCGGGTAGCACAGATACGCAGTATTTT.

This clonotype has only a few counts. The chain is built from TRBV6-2 or TRBV6-3 and TRBJ1-1; the match to TRBD1 covers 9 bases. Trimming removed 5 bases from V and 0 bases from J; junction bases left unmatched: 7. There are 16 residues in the CDR3. From germline, CDR1 is MNHEY and CDR2 SVGEGT. The CDR3 sequence is CASSRPGQGLNTEAFF. CDR3 DNA: TGTGCCAGCAGTCGCCCGGGACAGGGTCTGAACACTGAAGCTTTCTTT.

This clonotype was counted only a few times. The V call is TRBV5-1, the J call TRBJ1-1; TRBD1 matches 9 bases. This CDR3 spans 15 amino acids. With V trimmed by 3 bases and J by 4 bases, 7 bases remained unmatched. Germline CDR1 and CDR2: SGHRS and YFSETQ. The CDR3 region has the DNA TGCGCCAGCAGCTCGGGACAGGGTGGGCGCACTGAAGCTTTCTTT. This sequence encodes CASSSGQGGRTEAFF.

The rearrangement links TRBV11-2 to TRBJ2-3; D remains ambiguous. The CDR3 totals 11 residues. The germline CDR1 and CDR2 sequences are SGHAT and FQNNGV. The germline V and J ends were trimmed by 6 bases and 8 bases, with 9 bases remaining between them. This chain's CDR3 is CASRTSVTQYF. CDR3 nucleotide sequence: TGTGCCAGCAGGACCTCAGTTACGCAGTATTTT. Together with reference TRBV11-2 and TRBJ2-3, the CDR3 gives the full variable domain: EAGVAQSPRYKIIEKRQSVAFWCNPISGHATLYWYQQILGQGPKLLIQFQNNGVVDDSQLPKDRFSAERLKGVDSTLKIQPAKLEDSAVYLCASRTSVTQYFGPGTRLTVL.

The chain recombines TRBV5-6 with TRBJ1-1, with 8 bases identical to TRBD1. This CDR3 region has 16 residues. Per germline, CDR1 SGHDT and CDR2 YYEEEE. J gave up 4 bases and V 5 bases, and 13 bases lay outside the gene matches. The CDR3 DNA sequence: TGTGCCAGCAGTTCGGACCAGGGGGCCCGGGTCACTGAAGCTTTCTTT. Encoded protein: CASSSDQGARVTEAFF.

This clonotype was observed a few times. The chain is built from TRBV4-1 and TRBJ2-7, with D perhaps matching TRBD2 (6 bases). Trimming stripped 0 bases from V and 6 bases from J, with 15 bases between. The germline V gene has CDR1 MGHRA and CDR2 YSYEKL. The length of the CDR3 is 15 residues. The CDR3 sequence is CASSQDRLGGAEQYF. CDR3 nucleotides: TGCGCCAGCAGCCAAGACCGCCTCGGCGGGGCCGAGCAGTACTTC.

This clonotype was seen more than once but under ten times. The chain is built from TRBV7-2 and TRBJ1-2, with 7 bases matching TRBD1. J lost 4 bases, V lost 5 bases, and 7 bases had no gene match. CDR1 SGHTA and CDR2 FQGNSA come from the germline V gene. The CDR3 contains 14 residues. The CDR3 protein is CASSQGNRGYGYTF. In DNA, the CDR3 is TGTGCCAGCAGCCAAGGGAACAGGGGCTATGGCTACACCTTC.

The chain combines TRBV12-3 or TRBV12-4 with TRBJ2-5, with 8 positions matching TRBD2. This CDR3 has 15 amino acids. The junction had 11 bases not matched to a gene; V was cut back by 6 bases and J by 5 bases. The CDR3 DNA reads TGTGCCAGCAGCCGGGGGGGAGCCGCCGTCGAGACCCAGTACTTC. Its translation is CASSRGGAAVETQYF.

The V gene is TRBV28, the J gene TRBJ2-1, with a possible D match to TRBD2 (6 bases). The germline CDR1 and CDR2 sequences are MDHEN and SYDVKM. The CDR3 runs 15 residues. The ends were cut back, 7 bases at V and 4 bases at J, with 17 bases in the middle. For the CDR3, the DNA is TGTGCCAGCACTTTCGGAGGGGCAGTGTACAATGAGCAGTTCTTC. Translation: CASTFGGAVYNEQFF.

The rearrangement joins TRBV28 to TRBJ2-7; weak D call: TRBD1 (5 bases). This CDR3 contains 14 residues. CDR1 and CDR2 (germline): MDHEN, SYDVKM. Trimming pared 5 bases from V and 6 bases from J, leaving 17 bases between. In DNA form, the CDR3 reads TGTGCCAGCAGTCAGGGCGCCGTGGTCGGCGAGCAGTACTTC. It translates to CASSQGAVVGEQYF.

Only a few counts were recorded for this clonotype. V is TRBV19 and J is TRBJ2-1, with 15 bases identical to TRBD2. The V segment lost 4 bases and the J segment 9 bases; nucleotides outside the gene matches: 10. This CDR3 has 17 residues. Germline V gives CDR1 LNHDA, CDR2 SQIVND (reference sequence). The CDR3 region is CASSTPGLAGGFGEQFF. CDR3 coding DNA: TGTGCCAGTAGTACTCCGGGACTAGCGGGGGGTTTCGGTGAGCAGTTCTTC.

This clonotype occurred many times. The gene calls are TRBV7-9 and TRBJ1-1; TRBD1 matches at 7 bases. The CDR3 has 14 residues. The germline V gene encodes CDR1 SEHNR and CDR2 FQNEAQ (reference sequence). The V gene end was trimmed by 7 bases and the J gene end by 3 bases; junction bases not matched to a gene: 8. CDR3 coding DNA: TGTGCCAGCAACGTCCAGGGGGTCGACACTGAAGCTTTCTTT. Its translation is CASNVQGVDTEAFF. The variable domain in full, with the rest retrieved from reference TRBV7-9 and TRBJ1-1, is DTGVSQNPRHKITKRGQNVTFRCDPISEHNRLYWYRQTLGQGPEFLTYFQNEAQLEKSRLLSDRFSAERPKGSFSTLEIQRTEQGDSAMYLCASNVQGVDTEAFFGQGTRLTVV.

This clonotype occurred a few times. The rearrangement joins TRBV5-1 to TRBJ1-4, with no clear D. The CDR3 has 14 amino acids. Germline V lookup: CDR1 SGHRS, CDR2 YFSETQ. V was cut by 2 bases and J by 5 bases, with 10 bases left in between. For the CDR3, the DNA is TGCGCCAGCAGCTTTCAGGACTCGAATGAAAAACTGTTTTTT. Translated: CASSFQDSNEKLFF. The variable domain in full, completed from reference TRBV5-1 and TRBJ1-4, reads KAGVTQTPRYLIKTRGQQVTLSCSPISGHRSVSWYQQTPGQGLQFLFEYFSETQRNKGNFPGRFSGRQFSNSRSEMNVSTLELGDSALYLCASSFQDSNEKLFFGSGTQLSVL.

The chain links TRBV20-1 to TRBJ2-2; 8 bases agree with TRBD2. CDR1 is DFQATT and CDR2 is SNEGSKA in the germline V gene (reference sequence). This CDR3 has 15 residues. The ends lost 2 bases at V and 6 bases at J; junction bases unmatched: 8. The chain's CDR3 is CSARRPGGHAGELFF. The DNA of the CDR3 is TGCAGTGCTAGAAGACCGGGGGGGCACGCCGGGGAGCTGTTTTTT.

This sequence joins TRBV12-3 or TRBV12-4 and TRBJ2-7; D remains ambiguous. V was shortened by 2 bases and J by 3 bases, with 11 bases between the two germline ends. The CDR3 is 14 residues long. DNA for the CDR3: TGTGCCAGCAGTTTACGACTTGGGGTCTACGAGCAGTACTTC. Encoded protein: CASSLRLGVYEQYF.

The chain links TRBV20-1 to TRBJ2-7, with TRBD2 matching 7 bases. The CDR3 runs to 18 residues. V lost 1 base and J lost 9; bases outside the gene matches: 24. Germline CDR1 is DFQATT and CDR2 is SNEGSKA (reference sequence). CDR3 region: CSARGGGGGIPNLRAQYF. The CDR3 nucleotides read TGCAGTGCTAGAGGGGGTGGGGGGGGGATACCTAACCTACGAGCGCAGTACTTC.

This clonotype was seen only a few times. V gene TRBV7-2 combines with J gene TRBJ2-7; D possibly corresponds to TRBD2 (5 bases). Germline assignment: CDR1 SGHTA and CDR2 FQGNSA. Trimming took off 2 bases at V and 6 bases at J, with 11 bases between the two ends. The length of the CDR3 is 13 residues. The CDR3 spells CASSLNEGSEQYF. The CDR3 nucleotides read TGTGCCAGCAGCTTAAATGAGGGAAGCGAGCAGTACTTC. The variable domain in full, with the rest retrieved from reference TRBV7-2 and TRBJ2-7, is GAGVSQSPSNKVTEKGKDVELRCDPISGHTALYWYRQSLGQGLEFLIYFQGNSAPDKSGLPSDRFSAERTGGSVSTLTIQRTQQEDSAVYLCASSLNEGSEQYFGPGTRLTVT.